This paragraph reports one T cell receptor beta chain. The antigen is undetermined. Only in-frame clones appear in the TCRdb table, and some are missing; sequencing was by immunoSEQ multiplex PCR. The sample carries about 97,000 clones, roughly 88% recorded once. This sample is drawn from a study of T cell responses to AZD1222 COVID-19 vaccine. Study context: Pooled in the analysis were second doses at about 4 or about 12 weeks.

Germline CDR1 and CDR2: SGHTS and YDEGEE. CDR3 length: 17 residues. Trimming shortened V by 0 bases and J by 1 base, and 14 bases separated the two germline ends. Findings of the study overall: Nearly half of spike-specific TCRs reportedly target variant regions that are unmutated in the B.1.351 and B.1.1.7 variants. It was only a handful of AZD1222 recipients who were seropositive at baseline. White British ancestry dominated among donors, who included more females, and clonal diversity was possibly underestimated.

The receptor's source is an adult in good health. The specimen comprised peripheral blood, sampled on day 0 of AZD1222 vaccination. The chain employs TRBV5-8 and TRBJ1-5; perhaps TRBD1 as D (5 bases). In DNA form, the CDR3 reads TGTGCCAGCAGCTTGGGTTGGGGCCTCAGGAGCAATCAGCCCCAGCATTTT. Protein: CASSLGWGLRSNQPQHF.